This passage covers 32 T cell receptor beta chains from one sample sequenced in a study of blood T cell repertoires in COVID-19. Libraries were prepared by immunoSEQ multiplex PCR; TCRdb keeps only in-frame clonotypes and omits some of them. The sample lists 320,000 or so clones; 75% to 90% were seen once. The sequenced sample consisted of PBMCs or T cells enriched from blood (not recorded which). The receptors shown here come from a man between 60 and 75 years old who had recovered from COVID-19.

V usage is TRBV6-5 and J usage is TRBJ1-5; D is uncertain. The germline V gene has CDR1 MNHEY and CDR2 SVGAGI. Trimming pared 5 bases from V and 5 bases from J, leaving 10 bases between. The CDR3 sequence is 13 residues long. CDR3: CASSRMRDQPQHF. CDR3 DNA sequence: TGTGCCAGCAGTCGGATGAGGGATCAGCCCCAGCATTTT.

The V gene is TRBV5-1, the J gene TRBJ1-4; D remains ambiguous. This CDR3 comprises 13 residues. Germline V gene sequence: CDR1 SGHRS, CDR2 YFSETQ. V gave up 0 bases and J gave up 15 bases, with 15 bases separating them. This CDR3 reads CASSLGLSDEVFF. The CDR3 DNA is TGCGCCAGCAGCTTGGGACTTTCGGATGAGGTGTTTTTT.

The DNA of the CDR3 is TGTGCCAGCAAACAGGGACTAATGATCTCTGGAAACACCATATATTTT. This translates into CASKQGLMISGNTIYF. This sequence joins TRBV2 and TRBJ1-3; possibly TRBD1 for D (6 bases). Germline CDR1 is SNHLY and CDR2 is FYNNEI. V was trimmed by 7 bases and J by 0 bases, leaving 16 bases between them. The length of the CDR3 is 16 residues.

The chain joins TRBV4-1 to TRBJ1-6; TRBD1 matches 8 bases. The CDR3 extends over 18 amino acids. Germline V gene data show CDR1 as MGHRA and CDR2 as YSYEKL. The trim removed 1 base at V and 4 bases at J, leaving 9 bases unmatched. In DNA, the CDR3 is TGCGCCAGCAGCCAAGTCTTGGGGACAGGACTTTATAATTCACCCCTCCACTTT. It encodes CASSQVLGTGLYNSPLHF.

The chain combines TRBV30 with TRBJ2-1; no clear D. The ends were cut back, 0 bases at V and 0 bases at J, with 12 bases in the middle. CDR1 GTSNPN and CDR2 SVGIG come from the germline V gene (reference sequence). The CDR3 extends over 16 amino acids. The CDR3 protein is CAWSVLLASSYNEQFF. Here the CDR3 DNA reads TGTGCCTGGAGTGTACTATTGGCAAGCTCCTACAATGAGCAGTTCTTC.

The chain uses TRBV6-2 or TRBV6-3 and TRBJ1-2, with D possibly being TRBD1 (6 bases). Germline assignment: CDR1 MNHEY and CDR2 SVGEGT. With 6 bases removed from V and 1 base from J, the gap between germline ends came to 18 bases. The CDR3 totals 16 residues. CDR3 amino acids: CASSDPGVSLNYGYTF. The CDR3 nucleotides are TGTGCCAGCAGCGATCCAGGGGTCTCCCTTAACTATGGCTACACCTTC.

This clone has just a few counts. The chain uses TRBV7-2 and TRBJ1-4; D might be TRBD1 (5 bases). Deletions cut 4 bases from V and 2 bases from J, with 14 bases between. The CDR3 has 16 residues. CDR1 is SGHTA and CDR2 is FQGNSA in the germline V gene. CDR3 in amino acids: CASSSGRQTTNEKLFF. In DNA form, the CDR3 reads TGTGCCAGCAGCTCCGGGAGACAGACTACTAATGAAAAACTGTTTTTT.

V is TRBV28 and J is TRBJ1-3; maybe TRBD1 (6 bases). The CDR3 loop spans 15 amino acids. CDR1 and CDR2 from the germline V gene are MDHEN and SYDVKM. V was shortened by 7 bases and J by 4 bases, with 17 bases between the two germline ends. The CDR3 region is CASIMGGAGGNTIYF. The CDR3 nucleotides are TGTGCCAGCATCATGGGGGGGGCGGGCGGAAACACCATATATTTT.

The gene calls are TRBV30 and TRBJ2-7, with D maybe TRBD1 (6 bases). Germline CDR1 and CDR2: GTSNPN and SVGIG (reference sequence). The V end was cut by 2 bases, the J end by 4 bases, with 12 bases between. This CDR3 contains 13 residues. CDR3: CAWSNREGYEQYF. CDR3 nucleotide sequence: TGTGCCTGGAGTAACAGGGAAGGATACGAGCAGTACTTC.

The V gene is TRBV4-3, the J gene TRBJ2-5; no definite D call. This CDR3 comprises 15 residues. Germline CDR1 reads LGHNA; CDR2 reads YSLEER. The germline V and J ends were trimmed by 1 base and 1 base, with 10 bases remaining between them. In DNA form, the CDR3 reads TGCGCCAGCAGCCAAGTATGGCGGAGCCAAGAGACCCAGTACTTC. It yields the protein CASSQVWRSQETQYF.

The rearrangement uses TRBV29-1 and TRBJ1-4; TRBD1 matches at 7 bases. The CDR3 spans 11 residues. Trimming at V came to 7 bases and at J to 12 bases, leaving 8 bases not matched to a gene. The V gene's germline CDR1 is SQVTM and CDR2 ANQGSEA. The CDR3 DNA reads TGCAGCGGACTCAGGGGGTGGGAACTGTTTTTT. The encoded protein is CSGLRGWELFF.

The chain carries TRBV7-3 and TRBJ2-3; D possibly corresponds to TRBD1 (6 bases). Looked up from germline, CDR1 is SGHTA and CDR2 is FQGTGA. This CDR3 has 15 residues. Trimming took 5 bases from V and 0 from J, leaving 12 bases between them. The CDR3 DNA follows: TGTGCCAGCAGCCTCAGACAGGCCAGCACAGATACGCAGTATTTT. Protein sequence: CASSLRQASTDTQYF. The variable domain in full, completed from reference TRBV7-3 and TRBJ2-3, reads GAGVSQTPSNKVTEKGKYVELRCDPISGHTALYWYRQSLGQGPEFLIYFQGTGAADDSGLPNDRFFAVRPEGSVSTLKIQRTERGDSAVYLCASSLRQASTDTQYFGPGTRLTVL.

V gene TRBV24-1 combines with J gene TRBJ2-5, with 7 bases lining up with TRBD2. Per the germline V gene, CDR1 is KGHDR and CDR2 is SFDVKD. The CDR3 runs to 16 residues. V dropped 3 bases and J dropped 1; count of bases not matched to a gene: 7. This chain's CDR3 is CATSDPREASQETQYF. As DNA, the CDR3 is TGTGCCACCAGTGATCCCCGGGAGGCAAGCCAAGAGACCCAGTACTTC.

The CDR3 DNA is TGTGCCAGCAGCGTATACGGGGAGGGAGCCGCATCACCCCTCCACTTT. Protein: CASSVYGEGAASPLHF. This chain links TRBV9 with TRBJ1-6; D is unclear. There are 16 residues in the CDR3. Deletions cut 1 base from V and 10 bases from J, with 18 bases between. The germline V gene encodes CDR1 SGDLS and CDR2 YYNGEE. Drawing the rest from reference TRBV9 and TRBJ1-6, the complete variable domain is DSGVTQTPKHLITATGQRVTLRCSPRSGDLSVYWYQQSLDQGLQFLIQYYNGEERAKGNILERFSAQQFPDLHSELNLSSLELGDSALYFCASSVYGEGAASPLHFGNGTRLTVT.

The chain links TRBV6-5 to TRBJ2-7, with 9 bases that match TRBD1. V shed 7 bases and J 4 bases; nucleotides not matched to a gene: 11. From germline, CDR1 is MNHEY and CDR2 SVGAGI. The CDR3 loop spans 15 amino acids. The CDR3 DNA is TGTGCCAGCAACCCTACCCGGGGACAGGGTTACGAGCAGTACTTC. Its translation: CASNPTRGQGYEQYF.

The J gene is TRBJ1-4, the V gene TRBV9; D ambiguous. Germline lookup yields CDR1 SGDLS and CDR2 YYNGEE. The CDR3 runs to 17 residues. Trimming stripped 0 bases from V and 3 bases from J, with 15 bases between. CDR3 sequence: CASSVDEGIAANEKLFF. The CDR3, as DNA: TGTGCCAGCAGCGTAGATGAGGGAATAGCGGCTAATGAAAAACTGTTTTTT.

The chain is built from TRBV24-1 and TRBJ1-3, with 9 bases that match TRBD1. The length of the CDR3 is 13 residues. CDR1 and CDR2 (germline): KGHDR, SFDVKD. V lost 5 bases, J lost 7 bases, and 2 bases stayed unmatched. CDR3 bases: TGTGCCACCAGTGGCGGGACAGGGAACACCATATATTTT. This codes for CATSGGTGNTIYF.

The CDR3 DNA reads as TGCGCCAGCAGTAGCGTCGGGAAATGGACAGGGGGGAATGAGCAGTTCTTC. This encodes CASSSVGKWTGGNEQFF. The J gene is TRBJ2-1, the V gene TRBV23-1, with 10 bases aligning to TRBD1. TRBV23-1 is recorded as an ORF, its role being uncertain. CDR3 length equals 17 residues. With V trimmed by 5 bases and J by 7 bases, 14 bases remained unmatched.

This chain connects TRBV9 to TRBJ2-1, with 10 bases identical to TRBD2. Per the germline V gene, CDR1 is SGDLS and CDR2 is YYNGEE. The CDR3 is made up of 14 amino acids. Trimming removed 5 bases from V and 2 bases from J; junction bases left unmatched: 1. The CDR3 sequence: CASSTSGTYNEQFF. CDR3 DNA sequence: TGTGCCAGCAGTACTAGCGGGACCTACAATGAGCAGTTCTTC.

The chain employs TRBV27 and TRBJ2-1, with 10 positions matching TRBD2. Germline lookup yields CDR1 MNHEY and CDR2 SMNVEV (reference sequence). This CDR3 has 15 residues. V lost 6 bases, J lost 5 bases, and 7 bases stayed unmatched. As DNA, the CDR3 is TGTGCCAGCAGCCGCGGGACTAGCGCACACAATGAGCAGTTCTTC. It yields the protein CASSRGTSAHNEQFF.

The CDR3 reads CASSLGSWNTGEKLFF. DNA of the CDR3: TGCGCCAGCAGCTTGGGTTCTTGGAACACGGGGGAAAAACTGTTTTTT. This sequence joins TRBV5-1 and TRBJ1-4, with D unclear. Trimming took 0 bases from V and 8 from J, leaving 17 bases between them. In germline, CDR1 is SGHRS, CDR2 YFSETQ. This CDR3 has 16 amino acids.

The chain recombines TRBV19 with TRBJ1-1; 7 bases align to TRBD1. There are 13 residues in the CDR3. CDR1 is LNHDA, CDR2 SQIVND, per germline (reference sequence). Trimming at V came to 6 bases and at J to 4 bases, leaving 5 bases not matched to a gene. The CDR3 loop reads CASRRDRGTEAFF. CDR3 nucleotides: TGTGCCAGTAGAAGGGACAGAGGCACTGAAGCTTTCTTT.

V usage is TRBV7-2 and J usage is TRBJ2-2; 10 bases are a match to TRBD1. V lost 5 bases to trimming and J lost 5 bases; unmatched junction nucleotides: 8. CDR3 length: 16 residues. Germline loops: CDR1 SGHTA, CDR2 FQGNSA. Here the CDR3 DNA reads TGTGCCAGCAGCCCCTGGACAGGGGGAAGTACCGGGGAGCTGTTTTTT. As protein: CASSPWTGGSTGELFF.

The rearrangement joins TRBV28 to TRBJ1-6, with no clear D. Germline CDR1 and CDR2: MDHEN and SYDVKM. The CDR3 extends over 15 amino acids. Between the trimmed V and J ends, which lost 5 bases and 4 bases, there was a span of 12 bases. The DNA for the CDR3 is TGTGCCAGCAGTCCCGCGGCGAGATATAATTCACCCCTCCACTTT. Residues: CASSPAARYNSPLHF.

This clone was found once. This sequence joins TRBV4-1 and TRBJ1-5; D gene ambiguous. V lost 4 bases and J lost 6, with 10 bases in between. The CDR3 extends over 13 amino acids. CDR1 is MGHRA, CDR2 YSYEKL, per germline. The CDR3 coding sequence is TGCGCCAGCAGCCCAACTCCTGGTCAGCCCCAGCATTTT. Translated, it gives CASSPTPGQPQHF.

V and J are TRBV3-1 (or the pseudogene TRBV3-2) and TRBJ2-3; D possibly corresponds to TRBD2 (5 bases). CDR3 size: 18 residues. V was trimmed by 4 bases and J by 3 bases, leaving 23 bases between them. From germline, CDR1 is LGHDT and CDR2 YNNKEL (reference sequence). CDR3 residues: CASSPPGGSARGTDTQYF. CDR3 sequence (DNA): TGTGCCAGCAGCCCCCCAGGTGGGAGCGCACGGGGTACAGATACGCAGTATTTT.

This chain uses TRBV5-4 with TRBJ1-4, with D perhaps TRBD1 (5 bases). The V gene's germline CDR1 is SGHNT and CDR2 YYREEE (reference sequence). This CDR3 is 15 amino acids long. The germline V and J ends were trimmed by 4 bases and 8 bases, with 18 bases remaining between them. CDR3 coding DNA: TGTGCCAGCAGCACCCCTGGGGGGTCGGGGGAAAAACTGTTTTTT. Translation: CASSTPGGSGEKLFF.

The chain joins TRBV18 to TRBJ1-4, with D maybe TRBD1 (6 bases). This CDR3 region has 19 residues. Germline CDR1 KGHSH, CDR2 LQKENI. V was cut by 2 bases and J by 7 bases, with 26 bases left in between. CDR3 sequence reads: CASSPDVIQGYEGGEKLFF. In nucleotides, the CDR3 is TGTGCCAGCTCACCAGACGTAATACAGGGCTATGAAGGAGGTGAAAAACTGTTTTTT.

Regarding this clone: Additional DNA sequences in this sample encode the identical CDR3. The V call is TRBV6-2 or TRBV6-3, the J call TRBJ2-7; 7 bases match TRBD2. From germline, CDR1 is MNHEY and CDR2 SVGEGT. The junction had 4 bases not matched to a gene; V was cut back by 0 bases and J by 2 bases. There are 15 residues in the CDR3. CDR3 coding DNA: TGTGCCAGCAGTTACTCGCTGGGAGGGACCTACGAGCAGTACTTC. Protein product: CASSYSLGGTYEQYF.

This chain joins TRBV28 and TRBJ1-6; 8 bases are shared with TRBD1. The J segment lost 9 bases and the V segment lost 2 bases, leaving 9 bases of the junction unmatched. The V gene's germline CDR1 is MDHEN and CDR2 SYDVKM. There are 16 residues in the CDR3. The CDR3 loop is CASSLVFPGGSSPLHF. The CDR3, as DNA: TGTGCCAGCAGTTTAGTGTTCCCAGGGGGCTCTTCACCCCTCCACTTT.

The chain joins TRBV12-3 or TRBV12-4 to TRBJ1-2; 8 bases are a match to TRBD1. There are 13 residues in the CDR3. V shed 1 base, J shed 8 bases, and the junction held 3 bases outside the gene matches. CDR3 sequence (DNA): TGTGCCAGCAGTTTAGGCAGGGGGCTGGGCTACACCTTC. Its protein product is CASSLGRGLGYTF.

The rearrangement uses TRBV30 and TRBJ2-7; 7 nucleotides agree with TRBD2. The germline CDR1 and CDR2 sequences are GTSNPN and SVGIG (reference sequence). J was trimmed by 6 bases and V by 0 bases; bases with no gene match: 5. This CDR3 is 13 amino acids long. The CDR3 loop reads CAWSVSGASEQYF. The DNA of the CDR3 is TGTGCCTGGAGTGTAAGCGGGGCCAGCGAGCAGTACTTC.